The 16 T cell receptor beta chains in this list originate from one sample, sequenced in a study of blood T cell repertoires in COVID-19. TCRdb's copy holds only in-frame clones and misses some; the assay was immunoSEQ multiplex PCR. The data contain approximately 100,000 clones, 69% of them singletons. The source material was peripheral blood. The receptor source for this set is a man aged 80 or over with acute or convalescent COVID-19.

The rearrangement uses TRBV28 and TRBJ2-1; D unclear. This CDR3 comprises 14 residues. V lost 8 bases to trimming and J lost 6 bases, with 17 bases between them. Germline CDR1 MDHEN, CDR2 SYDVKM. CDR3 sequence (DNA): TGTGCCAGCCGCGCATCCTCACCTGGCAATGAGCAGTTCTTC. This codes for CASRASSPGNEQFF.

This clone has a single count. This chain links TRBV7-8 with TRBJ2-7, with D tentatively TRBD1 (5 bases). V dropped 1 base and J dropped 4 bases, with 8 bases sitting between them. The V gene's germline CDR1 is SGHVS and CDR2 FQNEAQ. The CDR3 runs 13 residues. CDR3 bases: TGTGCCAGCAGCTTAGGACAGAATTACGAGCAGTACTTC. Protein: CASSLGQNYEQYF.

The table lists this clone with a count of one. The J gene is TRBJ2-2, the V gene TRBV7-2, with D hard to call. The CDR3 covers 14 residues. Germline V gene data show CDR1 as SGHTA and CDR2 as FQGNSA. V was clipped by 1 base and J by 5 bases, with 8 bases between them. CDR3 amino acids: CASSLERITGELFF. DNA of the CDR3: TGTGCCAGCAGCTTAGAGAGAATAACCGGGGAGCTGTTTTTT.

Here the CDR3 reads CASSYGDSPADTQYF. The CDR3 DNA reads TGTGCCAGCAGTTACGGGGACAGTCCCGCAGATACGCAGTATTTT. The chain employs TRBV6-5 and TRBJ2-3; 7 bases match TRBD1. Trimming removed 2 bases from V and 4 bases from J; junction bases left unmatched: 6. The CDR3 is 15 amino acids. CDR1 is MNHEY and CDR2 is SVGAGI in the germline V gene.

The rearrangement joins TRBV18 to TRBJ2-2, with TRBD2 matching 9 bases. The junction had 6 bases not matched to a gene; V was cut back by 5 bases and J by 5 bases. The germline CDR1 and CDR2 sequences are KGHSH and LQKENI. This CDR3 has 15 residues. CDR3: CASSRGLAVTGELFF. The CDR3, as DNA: TGTGCCAGCTCAAGGGGACTAGCTGTAACCGGGGAGCTGTTTTTT.

This clone was observed a few times. The chain uses TRBV5-1 and TRBJ2-7; 10 bases match TRBD1. This CDR3 region has 14 residues. The junction had 6 bases not matched to a gene; V was cut back by 5 bases and J by 4 bases. CDR1 SGHRS and CDR2 YFSETQ come from the germline V gene. The CDR3 DNA reads TGCGCCAGCAGAGGACGACAGGGGGCGTACGAGCAGTACTTC. Amino acids: CASRGRQGAYEQYF. The full variable domain, completed using reference TRBV5-1 and TRBJ2-7, is KAGVTQTPRYLIKTRGQQVTLSCSPISGHRSVSWYQQTPGQGLQFLFEYFSETQRNKGNFPGRFSGRQFSNSRSEMNVSTLELGDSALYLCASRGRQGAYEQYFGPGTRLTVT.

The gene calls are TRBV11-2 and TRBJ1-3; a weak D match, TRBD1 (5 bases). Trimming took off 8 bases at V and 3 bases at J, with 17 bases between the two ends. Germline V gene lookup returns CDR1 SGHAT and CDR2 FQNNGV. This CDR3 region has 15 residues. The CDR3 loop is CASHTLKGRGNTIYF. Here the CDR3 DNA reads TGTGCCAGCCACACCTTGAAGGGGCGTGGAAACACCATATATTTT.

This clone has more than one count but fewer than ten. This chain uses TRBV4-3 with TRBJ2-7, with 7 nucleotides matching TRBD1. Per germline, CDR1 LGHNA and CDR2 YSLEER. The junction had 3 bases not matched to a gene; V was cut back by 0 bases and J by 1 base. CDR3 size: 15 residues. CDR3 region: CASSQDTGDSYEQYF. The CDR3 nucleotides read TGCGCCAGCAGCCAAGATACAGGGGATTCCTACGAGCAGTACTTC.

The rearrangement links TRBV18 to TRBJ2-7; 9 bases are a match to TRBD2. Trimming removed 5 bases from V and 5 bases from J; junction bases left unmatched: 10. Germline CDR1 and CDR2: KGHSH and LQKENI. The CDR3 contains 15 residues. The CDR3 DNA follows: TGTGCCAGCTCAGGGGATAGCGGGAGTAGCAACGAGCAGTACTTC. Translation gives CASSGDSGSSNEQYF. Based on the CDR3 plus reference TRBV18 and TRBJ2-7, the full variable domain is NAGVMQNPRHLVRRRGQEARLRCSPMKGHSHVYWYRQLPEEGLKFMVYLQKENIIDESGMPKERFSAEFPKEGPSILRIQQVVRGDSAAYFCASSGDSGSSNEQYFGPGTRLTVT.

This chain connects TRBV5-4 to TRBJ2-3; D uncertain. The CDR3 runs to 14 residues. Trimming cost V 4 bases and J 1 base, with 10 bases left between them. Germline lookup yields CDR1 SGHNT and CDR2 YYREEE (reference sequence). CDR3 sequence: CASSDATGTDTQYF. The CDR3 region has the DNA TGTGCCAGCAGCGATGCCACAGGCACAGATACGCAGTATTTT. The whole variable domain, filled in from reference TRBV5-4 and TRBJ2-3, reads ETGVTQSPTHLIKTRGQQVTLRCSSQSGHNTVSWYQQALGQGPQFIFQYYREEENGRGNFPPRFSGLQFPNYSSELNVNALELDDSALYLCASSDATGTDTQYFGPGTRLTVL.

J is TRBJ2-1 and V is TRBV18; tentatively, D is TRBD1 (5 bases). The V and J ends lost 2 bases and 9 bases respectively, with 14 bases between them. CDR1 KGHSH and CDR2 LQKENI come from the germline V gene. This CDR3 spans 14 amino acids. This chain's CDR3 is CASSPGAPRGEQFF. For the CDR3, the DNA is TGTGCCAGCTCACCAGGGGCACCAAGAGGTGAGCAGTTCTTC.

This sequence joins TRBV18 and TRBJ1-5, with D unclear. V was trimmed by 3 bases and J by 0 bases, leaving 9 bases between them. Germline V gene lookup returns CDR1 KGHSH and CDR2 LQKENI. The CDR3 is 15 amino acids. DNA for the CDR3: TGTGCCAGCTCACCCGGGGTGAATAGCAATCAGCCCCAGCATTTT. The encoded protein is CASSPGVNSNQPQHF. The whole variable domain, remainder taken from reference TRBV18 and TRBJ1-5, is NAGVMQNPRHLVRRRGQEARLRCSPMKGHSHVYWYRQLPEEGLKFMVYLQKENIIDESGMPKERFSAEFPKEGPSILRIQQVVRGDSAAYFCASSPGVNSNQPQHFGDGTRLSIL.

In its sample, this clone was seen once. The chain has TRBV5-1 and TRBJ2-6; D is perhaps TRBD1 (5 bases). The CDR3 extends over 16 amino acids. CDR1 is SGHRS, CDR2 YFSETQ, per germline. V lost 0 bases and J 0 bases, leaving 7 bases between the germline ends. Written as DNA, the CDR3 is TGCGCCAGCAGCTTGGAAAGGGGCTCTGGGGCCAACGTCCTGACTTTC. This encodes CASSLERGSGANVLTF.

The table lists this clone with a few counts. V is TRBV12-3 or TRBV12-4 and J is TRBJ1-1, with D hard to call. The ends were cut back, 2 bases at V and 0 bases at J, with 4 bases in the middle. The CDR3 consists of 13 residues. This CDR3 reads CASSLSVNTEAFF. The DNA for the CDR3 is TGTGCCAGCAGTTTATCGGTGAACACTGAAGCTTTCTTT.

The chain joins TRBV27 to TRBJ2-1; no definite D call. Trimming pared 6 bases from V and 3 bases from J, leaving 12 bases between. Germline CDR1 reads MNHEY; CDR2 reads SMNVEV (reference sequence). The CDR3 consists of 14 residues. For the CDR3, the DNA is TGTGCCAGCAGCCCGTGGCAGTTCTACAATGAGCAGTTCTTC. Residues: CASSPWQFYNEQFF.

The chain uses TRBV5-1 and TRBJ1-2; a possible D gene is TRBD1 (5 bases). CDR3 length equals 13 residues. CDR1 and CDR2 (germline): SGHRS, YFSETQ. The V end was cut by 5 bases, the J end by 4 bases, with 12 bases between. As DNA, the CDR3 is TGCGCCAGCAGGTCCGGGACTCGCTATGGCTACACCTTC. Translation: CASRSGTRYGYTF.